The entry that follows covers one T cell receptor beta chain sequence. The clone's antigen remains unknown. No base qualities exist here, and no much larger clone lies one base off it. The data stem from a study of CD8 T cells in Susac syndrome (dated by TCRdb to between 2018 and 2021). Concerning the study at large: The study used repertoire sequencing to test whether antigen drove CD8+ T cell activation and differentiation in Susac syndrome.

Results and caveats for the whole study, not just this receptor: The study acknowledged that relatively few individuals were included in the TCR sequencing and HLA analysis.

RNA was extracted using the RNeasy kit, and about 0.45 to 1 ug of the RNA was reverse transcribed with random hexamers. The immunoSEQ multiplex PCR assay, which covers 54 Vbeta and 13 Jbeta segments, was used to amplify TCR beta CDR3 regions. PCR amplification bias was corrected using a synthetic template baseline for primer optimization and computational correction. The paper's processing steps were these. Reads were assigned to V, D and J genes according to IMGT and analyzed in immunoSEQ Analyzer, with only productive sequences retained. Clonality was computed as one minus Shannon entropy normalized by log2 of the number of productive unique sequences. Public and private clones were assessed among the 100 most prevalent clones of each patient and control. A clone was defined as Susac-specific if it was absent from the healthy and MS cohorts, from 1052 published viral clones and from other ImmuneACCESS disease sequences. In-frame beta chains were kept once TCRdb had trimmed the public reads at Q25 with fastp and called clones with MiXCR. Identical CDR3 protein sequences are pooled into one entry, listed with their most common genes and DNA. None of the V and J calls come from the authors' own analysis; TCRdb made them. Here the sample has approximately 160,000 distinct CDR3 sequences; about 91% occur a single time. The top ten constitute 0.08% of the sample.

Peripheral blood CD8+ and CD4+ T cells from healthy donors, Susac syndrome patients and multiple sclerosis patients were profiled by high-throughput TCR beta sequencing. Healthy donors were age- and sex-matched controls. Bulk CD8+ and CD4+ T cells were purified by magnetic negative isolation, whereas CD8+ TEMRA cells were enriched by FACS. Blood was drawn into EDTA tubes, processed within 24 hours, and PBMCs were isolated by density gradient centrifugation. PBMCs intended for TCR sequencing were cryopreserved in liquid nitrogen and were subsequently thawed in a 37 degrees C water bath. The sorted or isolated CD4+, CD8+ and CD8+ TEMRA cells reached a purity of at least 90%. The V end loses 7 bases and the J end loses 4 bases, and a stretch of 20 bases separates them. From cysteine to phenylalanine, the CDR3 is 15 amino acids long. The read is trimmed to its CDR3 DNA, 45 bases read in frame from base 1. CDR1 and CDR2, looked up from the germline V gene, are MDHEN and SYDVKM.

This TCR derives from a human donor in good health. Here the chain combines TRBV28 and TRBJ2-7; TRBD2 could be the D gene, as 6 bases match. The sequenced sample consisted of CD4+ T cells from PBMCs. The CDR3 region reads CASTTSKRGLYEQYF. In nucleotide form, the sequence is TGTGCCAGCACCACAAGCAAAAGGGGACTTTACGAGCAGTACTTC. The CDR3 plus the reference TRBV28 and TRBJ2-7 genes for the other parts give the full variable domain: DVKVTQSSRYLVKRTGEKVFLECVQDMDHENMFWYRQDPGLGLRLIYFSYDVKMKEKGDIPEGYSVSREKKERFSLILESASTNQTSMYLCASTTSKRGLYEQYFGPGTRLTVT.